This is a list of T cell receptor beta chains from one sample in a study of T cell clusters in autoimmune cytopenias. TCRdb re-called the multiplex PCR reads; every CDR3 protein appears as one record, without DNA. This repertoire includes nearly 15,000 distinct CDR3 sequences. This sample was also put to use in a study of T cell repertoires in aging, cancer and after chemotherapy.

Sequences were obtained from peripheral blood. The receptors were sampled from a human donor in good health. Each CDR3 is given with its conserved first and last residue. Size values are once, few and many counts, or a class for expanded clones, and some rows have none.

>-|TRBV29-1|TRBJ2-7
CSGREGYEQYF
>-|TRBV12-3/TRBV12-4|TRBJ1-2
CASSFNRAGGYTF
>-|TRBV6-5|TRBJ1-2
CASGGDRGRTTGYTF
>-|TRBV24-1|TRBJ2-5
CATSGTGQETQYF
>-|TRBV11-2|TRBJ2-7
CASSLASVYEQYF
>medium-sized|TRBV5-6|TRBJ2-7
CASSSAFEQYF
>-|TRBV7-2|TRBJ2-5
CASSFGGQGTQYF
>-|TRBV6-5|TRBJ1-2
CASSYEGGHGYTF
>-|TRBV5-3|TRBJ2-7
CASSLMRGVTYEQYF
>-|TRBV30|TRBJ1-2
CAWSPDRAYGYTF
>-|TRBV11-3|TRBJ2-7
CASSLGEWTGAPYEQYF
>medium-sized|TRBV19|TRBJ2-5
CASSIKSSGPFIQYF
>-|TRBV11-3|TRBJ2-2
CARPRRNRTASTGELFF
>-|TRBV18|TRBJ2-7
CASSPQAPIYEQYF
>-|TRBV24-1|TRBJ2-2
CATREQGGDTGELFF
>medium-sized|TRBV11-1|TRBJ2-7
CASRSGAEQYF
>-|TRBV6-2/TRBV6-3|TRBJ2-1
CASSYLVAEAMNEQFF
>-|TRBV4-2|TRBJ2-7
CASSQDRDSGIYEQYF
>-|TRBV7-6|TRBJ2-7
CASSQGPYEQYF
>-|TRBV6-1|TRBJ1-1
CASSSDRGRVGEAFF
>-|TRBV11-3|TRBJ1-1
CASSPRTGTEAFF
>-|TRBV13|TRBJ2-1
CASRLTSYNEQFF
>-|TRBV5-5|TRBJ2-1
CASSSRTSAYNEQFF
>medium-sized|TRBV27|TRBJ2-2
CASSLWGRPGELFF
>-|TRBV7-2|TRBJ2-2
CASSAWGGRGELFF
>-|TRBV6-4|TRBJ2-1
CASSHPGSNEQFF
>medium-sized|TRBV29-1|TRBJ2-5
CSFVGRDQETQYF
>-|TRBV13|TRBJ2-2
CASTSELRDPGELFF
>-|TRBV13|TRBJ2-5
CASSYQGLKTQYF
>-|TRBV30|TRBJ1-1
CAWSPPGKLSNTEAFF
>medium-sized|TRBV6-5|TRBJ2-2
CASRDLSDAGELFF
>medium-sized|TRBV12-3/TRBV12-4|TRBJ1-4
CASRTGRWEKLFF
>-|TRBV5-5|TRBJ2-5
CASSRGFGTETQYF
>-|TRBV30|TRBJ1-1
CACLSWGNTEAFF
>medium-sized|TRBV27|TRBJ1-4
CASSPQGEEKLFF